The present TCR beta chain was sequenced within a study of OX40 agonist ivuxolimab in advanced cancers. Turning to the study itself: Earlier treatment with anti-PD-1, anti-PD-L1 or anti-CTLA-4 was permitted, and 35% to 40% had received some.

Method: immunoSEQ multiplex PCR; TCRdb's copy keeps in-frame clones and lacks some. Here the sample spans approximately 46,000 clones, roughly 80% being singletons. Points on this clone: As yet, its antigen is unknown.

Overall study findings and caveats: Circulating CD4+ and CD8+ T cells showed clonal expansion by week 6 at 0.1 to 3.0 mg/kg. Some nonresponders additionally presented with little normalized T-cell clonal expansion.

The CDR3 spans 12 residues. Germline CDR1 SQVTM, CDR2 ANQGSEA. V shed 4 bases and J 5 bases; nucleotides not matched to a gene: 4. The V gene is TRBV29-1, the J gene TRBJ2-5, with TRBD2 matching 7 bases. Sequenced here: CD4+ or CD8+ T cells sorted from blood, sampled in a trial of the OX40 agonist ivuxolimab. The clonotype originates from an adult with an advanced solid tumor such as melanoma, head and neck, liver or kidney cancer. In nucleotides, the CDR3 is TGCAGCGTTGTGGGAGGGTCCGAGACCCAGTACTTC. The encoded protein is CSVVGGSETQYF. The complete variable domain, with remaining parts taken from reference TRBV29-1 and TRBJ2-5, reads SAVISQKPSRDICQRGTSLTIQCQVDSQVTMMFWYRQQPGQSLTLIATANQGSEATYESGFVIDKFPISRPNLTFSTLTVSNMSPEDSSIYLCSVVGGSETQYFGPGTRLLVL.